The rows below give T cell receptor beta chains drawn from one sample of a study of T cells in Graves' hyperthyroidism and ophthalmopathy. MiXCR, applied by TCRdb to the multiplex PCR reads, yields one record per CDR3 protein. In the table there are some 180,000 distinct CDR3 sequences, about 18% of which are singletons. Sequencing used blood. The receptor set was obtained from a woman between 45 and 60 years old with Graves' hyperthyroidism. CDR3s include the opening cysteine and the closing phenylalanine or tryptophan. The D gene is left open where the match is weak. Only part of the rows carry a size: once, few, many, or a class if the clone is expanded.

CDR3,V,size,J,D
CASHSGGGATEAFF,TRBV5-1,-,TRBJ1-1,-
CASSLAGRGETQYF,TRBV7-2,many,TRBJ2-5,-
CASSYRSYNSPLHF,TRBV6-2/TRBV6-3,many,TRBJ1-6,-
CASSIEGGSYNEQFF,TRBV19,few,TRBJ2-1,-
CSARDSGGAYNEQFF,TRBV20-1,-,TRBJ2-1,TRBD2
CATSSLLAPSGDTQYF,TRBV15,many,TRBJ2-3,-
CSAWSGNPKGGYYNEQFF,TRBV29-1,-,TRBJ2-1,-
CASSWAGANEKLFF,TRBV5-1,many,TRBJ1-4,-
CASSEALGSYTF,TRBV2,many,TRBJ1-2,-
CSCGTGESYGYTF,TRBV20-1,few,TRBJ1-2,TRBD1
CASSLGQGASMGEAFF,TRBV7-2,-,TRBJ1-1,TRBD1
CASSIRAGDGYTF,TRBV18,once,TRBJ1-2,-
CASSLFGPETQYF,TRBV12-3/TRBV12-4,few,TRBJ2-5,-
CASKARLAGPPYEQYF,TRBV28,once,TRBJ2-7,TRBD2
CASSHPTGQGVEGYTF,TRBV14,many,TRBJ1-2,TRBD1
CASSSTGGHEQYF,TRBV6-2/TRBV6-3,many,TRBJ2-7,TRBD1
CASSSHLGRESYEQYF,TRBV7-9,many,TRBJ2-7,TRBD2
CASRLGTVNEKLFF,TRBV2,many,TRBJ1-4,TRBD1
CASSLEGTGDDTQYF,TRBV4-3,few,TRBJ2-3,TRBD1
CASSLDRGKNIQYF,TRBV7-9,many,TRBJ2-4,TRBD1
CASSLVGAKNYGYTF,TRBV7-9,many,TRBJ1-2,-
CSVSRPLNTEAFF,TRBV29-1,-,TRBJ1-1,-
CASSQGSGDTEAFF,TRBV4-2,-,TRBJ1-1,-
CATGRQGVQETQYF,TRBV28,-,TRBJ2-5,TRBD2
CASTGDNQPQHF,TRBV7-8,-,TRBJ1-5,-
CASSLGKGNRGYNEQFF,TRBV7-2,-,TRBJ2-1,-
CASSTYDSPSGYTF,TRBV9,few,TRBJ1-2,-
CASSPAAADSYEPYF,TRBV11-2,-,TRBJ2-7,-
CASSLEGQGRMEQYF,TRBV5-1,-,TRBJ2-7,TRBD1
CASSYSSQPQHF,TRBV6-2/TRBV6-3,many,TRBJ1-5,-
CASSEFGQVYTEAFF,TRBV6-1,once,TRBJ1-1,TRBD1
CASSLVGSQETQYF,TRBV5-8,many,TRBJ2-5,-
CSAYDSSTDTQYF,TRBV20-1,many,TRBJ2-3,-
CASSMLGGGIYEQYF,TRBV19,many,TRBJ2-7,TRBD2
CASSETGAVEGTQYF,TRBV18,-,TRBJ2-5,TRBD1
CASSQGWADTEAFF,TRBV3-1,-,TRBJ1-1,-
CSVATGRAEQYF,TRBV29-1,many,TRBJ2-7,-
CASSFGPDTGELFF,TRBV9,many,TRBJ2-2,-
CASSSGQAQPQHF,TRBV7-9,many,TRBJ1-5,TRBD1
CASSMVGALNTEAFF,TRBV2,many,TRBJ1-1,-
CASSQDRQGPWGYTF,TRBV4-2,-,TRBJ1-2,-
CASSPPGAWGNQPQHF,TRBV18,many,TRBJ1-5,-
CSALRPEGAVGYTF,TRBV20-1,many,TRBJ1-2,-
CSAGVRGLDEQFF,TRBV20-1,many,TRBJ2-1,TRBD1
CASSFSTTDTQYF,TRBV5-5,many,TRBJ2-3,-
CASSVGTGGYEQYF,TRBV19,many,TRBJ2-7,TRBD1
CASNPPGTPRGELFF,TRBV19,many,TRBJ2-2,-
CASSAGPAVNTEAFF,TRBV2,many,TRBJ1-1,-
CASSISGQKTQYF,TRBV19,many,TRBJ2-5,-
CASREGYNSPLHF,TRBV27,many,TRBJ1-6,-
CSALTSGAIETQYF,TRBV20-1,many,TRBJ2-5,TRBD2
CASSLRGRHNGELFF,TRBV13,-,TRBJ2-2,-
CASSQVEANVLTF,TRBV3-1,-,TRBJ2-6,-
CSAKETGRNEKLFF,TRBV20-1,-,TRBJ1-4,TRBD1
CASRQGLNTEAFF,TRBV7-9,many,TRBJ1-1,-